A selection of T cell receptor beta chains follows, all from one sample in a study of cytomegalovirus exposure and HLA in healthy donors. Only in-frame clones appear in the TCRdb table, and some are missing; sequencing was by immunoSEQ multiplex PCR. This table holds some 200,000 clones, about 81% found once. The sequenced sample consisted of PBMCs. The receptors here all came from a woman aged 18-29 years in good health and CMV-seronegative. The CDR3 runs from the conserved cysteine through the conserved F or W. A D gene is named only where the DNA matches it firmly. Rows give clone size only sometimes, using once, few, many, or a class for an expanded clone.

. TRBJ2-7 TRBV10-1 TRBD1 TGCGCCAGCAGTGGGGGACAGGGGGCCCTCTACGAGCAGTACTTC CASSGGQGALYEQYF
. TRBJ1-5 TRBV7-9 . TGTGCCAGCAGCACCGAGGGGGGGGCCATGGACAATCAGCCCCAGCATTTT CASSTEGGAMDNQPQHF
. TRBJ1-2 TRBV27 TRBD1 TGTGCCAGCAGTCCGGACAGGGTCCCTGGGGGCTACACCTTC CASSPDRVPGGYTF
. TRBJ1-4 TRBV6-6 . TGTGCCAGCAGTTACTCGAACTTTAATGAAAAACTGTTTTTT CASSYSNFNEKLFF
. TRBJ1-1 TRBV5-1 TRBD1 TGCGCCAGCAGCTTGGTGGCAGGGGGCAGGTTCACTGAAGCTTTCTTT CASSLVAGGRFTEAFF
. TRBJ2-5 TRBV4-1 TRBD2 TGCGCCAGCAGCCAAGGGGGAAACGGGAGGGCCGAAGAGACCCAGTACTTC CASSQGGNGRAEETQYF
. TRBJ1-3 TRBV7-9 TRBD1 TGTGCCAGCAGTAAAGACAGGGGGCCAGGCCACACCATATATTTT CASSKDRGPGHTIYF
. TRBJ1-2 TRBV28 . TGTGCCAGCAGTTCGATACAGGGTACGCGCTACACCTTC CASSSIQGTRYTF
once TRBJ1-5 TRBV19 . TGTGCCAGTAGTATGGATCACCGGGGTGATCAGCCCCAGCATTTT CASSMDHRGDQPQHF
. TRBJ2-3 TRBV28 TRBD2 TGTGCCAGCAGTTTATTTTGGACTAGCGGGACAAGCACAGATACGCAGTATTTT CASSLFWTSGTSTDTQYF
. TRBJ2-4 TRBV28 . TGTGCCAGCAGTTTGTCGGGAATCGCCAAAAACATTCAGTACTTC CASSLSGIAKNIQYF
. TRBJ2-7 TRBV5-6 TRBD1 TGTGCCAGCAGCCGCCGGGACAGCCCCTACGAGCAGTACTTC CASSRRDSPYEQYF
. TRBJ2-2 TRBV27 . TGTGCCAGCAGCCCTTGGGGGGGGCCGGGCACCGGGGAGCTGTTTTTT CASSPWGGPGTGELFF
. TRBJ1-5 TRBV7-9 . TGTTCCAGCAGCTTATACAATCAGCCCCAGCATTTT CSSSLYNQPQHF
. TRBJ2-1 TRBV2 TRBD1 TGTGCCAGCAAGACGGAGGGACAGGTCTACAATGAGCAGTTCTTC CASKTEGQVYNEQFF
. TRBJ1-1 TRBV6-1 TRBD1 TGTGCCAGCAGTGCCGGGACAGGGACCAAGGGGATTCAAGCTTTCTTT CASSAGTGTKGIQAFF
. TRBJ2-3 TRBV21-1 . TGTGCCAGCGCAGCGTTGGCTAGTTTTGCAGATACGCAGTATTTT CASAALASFADTQYF
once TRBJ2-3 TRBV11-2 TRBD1 TGTGCCAGCAGCTTACCCGGGACAGGGGACAATACGCAGTATTTT CASSLPGTGDNTQYF
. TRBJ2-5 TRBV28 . TGTGCCAGCAGTTTGGGGAGCCAATCCTCTAAGGAGACCCAGTACTTC CASSLGSQSSKETQYF
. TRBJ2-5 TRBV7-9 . TGTGCCAGCAGCCTTTTATCAATGTCTTACCTACAAGAGACCCAGTACTTC CASSLLSMSYLQETQYF
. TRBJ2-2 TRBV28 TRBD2 TGTGCCAGCAGTTTCGTAGCGGGAGTGGCCGGGGAGCTGTTTTTT CASSFVAGVAGELFF
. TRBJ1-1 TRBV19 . TGTGCCAGTAGTATAGAACGGGAAACTGAAGCTTTCTTT CASSIERETEAFF
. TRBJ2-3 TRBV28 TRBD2 TGTGCCAGTCTGGCGGGACTAGGGACAGATACGCAGTATTTT CASLAGLGTDTQYF
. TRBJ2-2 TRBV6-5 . TGTGCCAGCAGTTACCCGGGAGCTCACACCGGGGAGCTGTTTTTT CASSYPGAHTGELFF
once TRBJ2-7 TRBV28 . TGTGCCAGCAGTCGCCCGCAAGACAGAACCTACGAGCAGTACTTC CASSRPQDRTYEQYF
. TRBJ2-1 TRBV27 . TGTGCCAGCAGGACGAGCGGGTACAATGAGCAGTTCTTC CASRTSGYNEQFF
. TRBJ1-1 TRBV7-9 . TGTGCCAGCAGCTTAGCCGGGACACTGAACACTGAAGCTTTCTTT CASSLAGTLNTEAFF
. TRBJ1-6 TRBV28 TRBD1 TGTGCCAGCAGTCCCCCCCGGACAGGGTTGATTTCACCCCTCCACTTT CASSPPRTGLISPLHF
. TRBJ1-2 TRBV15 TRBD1 TGTGCCACCAGCAGAGGCACAGGGGGCCACTATGGCTACACCTTC CATSRGTGGHYGYTF
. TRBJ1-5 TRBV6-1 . TGTGCCAGCAGTGGGGGGGTGGTCGGCGCGACTGGTCAGCCCCAGCATTTT CASSGGVVGATGQPQHF
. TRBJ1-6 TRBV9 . TGTGCCAGCAGCGTAGATGCAGGGGATAATTCACCCCTCCACTTT CASSVDAGDNSPLHF
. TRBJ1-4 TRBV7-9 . TGTGCCAGCAGCTTACAACTGCAAAATGAAAAACTGTTTTTT CASSLQLQNEKLFF
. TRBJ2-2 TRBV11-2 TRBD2 TGTGCCAGCAGCTCCACCGGGACTAGGGCCGGGGAGCTGTTTTTT CASSSTGTRAGELFF
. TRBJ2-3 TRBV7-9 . TGTGCCAGCAGCTTAGCCCCACAGGCCACAGATACGCAGTATTTT CASSLAPQATDTQYF
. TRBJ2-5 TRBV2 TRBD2 TGTGCCAGCAGGCGACTAGCGGGGGGGCTGGAGACCCAGTACTTC CASRRLAGGLETQYF
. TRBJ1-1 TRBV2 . TGTGCCAGCAGTCCACGGGTAGTGATGAACACTGAAGCTTTCTTT CASSPRVVMNTEAFF
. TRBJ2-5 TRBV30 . TGTGCCTGGAGTGTACAGACACCACAAGAGACCCAGTACTTC CAWSVQTPQETQYF
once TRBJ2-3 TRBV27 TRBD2 TGTGCCAGCAGTTTCAGACTAGCGGGAGCGCCAGATACGCAGTATTTT CASSFRLAGAPDTQYF
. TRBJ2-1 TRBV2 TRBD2 TGTGCCAGCAGGACCGGGACTAGTGCCTACAATGAGCAGTTCTTC CASRTGTSAYNEQFF
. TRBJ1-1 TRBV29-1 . TGCAGCGCTAAGGGGGGGATGAACACTGAAGCTTTCTTT CSAKGGMNTEAFF
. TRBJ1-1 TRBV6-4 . TGTGCCAGCAGAACGGGGGGTCGGGCTTTCTTT CASRTGGRAFF
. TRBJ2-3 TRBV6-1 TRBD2 TGTGCCAGCAGTGGGACTAGCGGGGGAGGCACAGATACGCAGTATTTT CASSGTSGGGTDTQYF
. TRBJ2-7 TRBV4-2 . TGTGCCAGCAGCCAAGAGAGCGGTAGCTCCTACGAGCAGTACTTC CASSQESGSSYEQYF
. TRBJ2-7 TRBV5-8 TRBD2 TGTGCCAGCAGCTTCGGGGGGAGCAGTATCTACGAGCAGTACTTC CASSFGGSSIYEQYF
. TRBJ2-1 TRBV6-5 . TGTGCCAGCAGTCCCCTTACGGATGAGCAGTTCTTC CASSPLTDEQFF
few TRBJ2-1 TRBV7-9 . TGTGCCAGCAGCTTAGTAGCGGCCAATGAGCAGTTCTTC CASSLVAANEQFF
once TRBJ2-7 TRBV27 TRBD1 TGTGCCAGCAGTTTATCTACCGGGACAGGCTACGAGCAGTACTTC CASSLSTGTGYEQYF
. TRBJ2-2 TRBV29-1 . TGCAGCGTTGTAATCGTTGACACCGGGGAGCTGTTTTTT CSVVIVDTGELFF
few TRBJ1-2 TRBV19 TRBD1 TGTGCCAGTAGGGGAAACAGGGACAGGGGGCTAGGATCTAACTATGGCTACACCTTC CASRGNRDRGLGSNYGYTF
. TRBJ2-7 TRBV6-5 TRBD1 TGTGCCAGCAGAACGGGGGACAGGGTTTCTGGTGAGCAGTACTTC CASRTGDRVSGEQYF
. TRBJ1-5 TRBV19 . TGTGCCAGTAATAGACAGAGCAATCAGCCCCAGCATTTT CASNRQSNQPQHF
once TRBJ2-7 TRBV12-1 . TGTGCCAGCAGCCCCACGGCAGGGCTCTACGAGCAGTACTTC CASSPTAGLYEQYF
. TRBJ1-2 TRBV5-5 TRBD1 TGTGCCAGCAGCTTTCCGGGACAGGGGCTCTATGGCTACACCTTC CASSFPGQGLYGYTF
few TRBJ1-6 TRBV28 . TGTGCCAGCGTCCTCTCGGGGATCCCCAATTCACCCCTCCACTTT CASVLSGIPNSPLHF
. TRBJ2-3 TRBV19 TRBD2 TGTGCCAGTAGTGACCCTAGCGGGAGGAGCACAGATACGCAGTATTTT CASSDPSGRSTDTQYF
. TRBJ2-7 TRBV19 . TGTGCCAGTAGTGTGAGGGCTAGCGCAACCTACGAGCAGTACTTC CASSVRASATYEQYF
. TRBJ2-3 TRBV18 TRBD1 TGTGCCAGCTCACCAGATATCGGGACAGGAGGTGCAGATACGCAGTATTTT CASSPDIGTGGADTQYF